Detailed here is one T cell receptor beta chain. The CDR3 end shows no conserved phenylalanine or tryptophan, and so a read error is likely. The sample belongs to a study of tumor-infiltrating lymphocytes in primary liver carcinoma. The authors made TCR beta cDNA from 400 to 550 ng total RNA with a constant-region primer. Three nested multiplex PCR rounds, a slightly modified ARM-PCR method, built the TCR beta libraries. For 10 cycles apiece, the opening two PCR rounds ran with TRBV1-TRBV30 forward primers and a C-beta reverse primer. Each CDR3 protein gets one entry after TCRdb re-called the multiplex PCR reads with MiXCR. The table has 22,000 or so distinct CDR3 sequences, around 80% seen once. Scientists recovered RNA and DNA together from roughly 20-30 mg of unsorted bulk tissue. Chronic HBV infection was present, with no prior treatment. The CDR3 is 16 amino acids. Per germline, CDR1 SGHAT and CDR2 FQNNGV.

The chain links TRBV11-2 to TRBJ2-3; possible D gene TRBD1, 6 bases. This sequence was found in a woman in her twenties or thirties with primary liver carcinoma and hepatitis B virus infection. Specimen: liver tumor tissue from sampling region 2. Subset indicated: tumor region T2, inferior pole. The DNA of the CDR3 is TGTGTCAGCAGTCGCAGTGGGGGCCTAAGCACAGATACGCAGTATTAT. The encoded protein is CVSSRSGGLSTDTQYY.